The table lists the clone carrying this TCR beta chain with many counts. Its antigen is still unknown. This entry is derived from a study of T cells in Graves' hyperthyroidism and ophthalmopathy. Study-wide points: Ophthalmopathy, as predicted by the model, came a median roughly 6.3 months after the prediction.

Amplification yielded TCR beta CDR3 regions, with RNA transcripts as the source. The HTBI primer set served for first-round RT-PCR of the TCR CDR3. One entry per CDR3 protein, called by TCRdb with MiXCR from the multiplex PCR reads. The profile shows about 340,000 distinct CDR3 sequences, roughly 21% of them singletons. The clonotype comes from a woman aged 45-65 years with Graves' hyperthyroidism. The sequenced sample consisted of blood.

CDR3 protein: CASRPDRNTGELFF. The DNA for the CDR3 is TGTGCCAGCAGACCAGACAGGAACACCGGGGAGCTGTTTTTT. This chain links TRBV28 with TRBJ2-2, with D perhaps matching TRBD1 (5 bases). The CDR3 runs to 14 residues. V lost 6 bases and J 1 base, leaving 9 bases between the germline ends. Germline assignment: CDR1 MDHEN and CDR2 SYDVKM. Using reference TRBV28 and TRBJ2-2 for the parts outside the CDR3, the full variable domain is DVKVTQSSRYLVKRTGEKVFLECVQDMDHENMFWYRQDPGLGLRLIYFSYDVKMKEKGDIPEGYSVSREKKERFSLILESASTNQTSMYLCASRPDRNTGELFFGEGSRLTVL.